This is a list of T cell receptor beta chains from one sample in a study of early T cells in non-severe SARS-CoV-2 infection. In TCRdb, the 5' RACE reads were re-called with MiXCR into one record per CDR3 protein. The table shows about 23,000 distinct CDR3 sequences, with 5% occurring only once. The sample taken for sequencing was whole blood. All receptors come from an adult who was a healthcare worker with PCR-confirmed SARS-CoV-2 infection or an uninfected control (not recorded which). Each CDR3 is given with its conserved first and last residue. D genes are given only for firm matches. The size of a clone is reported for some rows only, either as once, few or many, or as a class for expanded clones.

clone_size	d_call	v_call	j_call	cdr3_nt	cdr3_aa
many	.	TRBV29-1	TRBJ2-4	TGCAGCGTTGGGACCCTTAGACAAAACATTCAGTACTTC	CSVGTLRQNIQYF
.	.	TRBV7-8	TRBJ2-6	TGTGCCAGCAGCTTAGTTACTGGGGAACCTGGGGCCAACGTCCTGACTTTC	CASSLVTGEPGANVLTF
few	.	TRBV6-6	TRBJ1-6	TGTGCCAGCAGTTACTCGGAACAAAATAATTCACCCCTCCACTTT	CASSYSEQNNSPLHF
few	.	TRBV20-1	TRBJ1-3	TGCAGTGCTAGAGATCAGGACAAAATCTCCTCCGGAAACACCATATATTTT	CSARDQDKISSGNTIYF
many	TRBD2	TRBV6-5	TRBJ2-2	TGTGCCAGCAGTTACTCTGCTAGCGGGGGGGATAGCACCGGGGAGCTGTTTTTT	CASSYSASGGDSTGELFF
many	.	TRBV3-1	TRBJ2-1	TGTGCCAGCAGCCCCCACCATAGTAGCGCGCAGTTCTTC	CASSPHHSSAQFF
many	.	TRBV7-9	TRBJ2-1	TGTGCCAGCGTCCAGGCAGACGCTTACAATGAGCAGTTCTTC	CASVQADAYNEQFF
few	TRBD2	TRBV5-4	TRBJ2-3	TGTGCCAGCAGCTGGGGGACTAGCGGAGATACGCAGTATTTT	CASSWGTSGDTQYF
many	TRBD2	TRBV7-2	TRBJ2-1	TGTGCCAGCAGCCGGACTAGCGGGGGGGCTTACAATGAGCAGTTCTTC	CASSRTSGGAYNEQFF
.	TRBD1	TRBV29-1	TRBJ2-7	TGCAGCGTTGAAGACCAGACAGGGGAAGAGGGCTACGAGCAGTACTTC	CSVEDQTGEEGYEQYF
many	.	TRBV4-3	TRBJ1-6	TGCGCCAGCAGCCAAGACACCTTCGGCTCCTATAATTCACCCCTCCACTTT	CASSQDTFGSYNSPLHF
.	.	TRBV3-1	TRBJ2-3	TGTGCCAGCAGCCAAGCGGCGACGGCAGATACGCAGTATTTT	CASSQAATADTQYF
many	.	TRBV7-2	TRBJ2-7	TGTGCCAGCAGCTCCACACCTCCGGGACGCCGCTCCTACGAGCAGTACTTC	CASSSTPPGRRSYEQYF
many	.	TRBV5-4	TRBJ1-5	TGTGCCAGCAGCTTGATTGGGGAGGGTCAGCCCCAGCATTTT	CASSLIGEGQPQHF
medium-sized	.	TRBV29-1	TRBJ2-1	TGCAGCGTTGTAGGACTAATTTACAATGAGCAGTTCTTC	CSVVGLIYNEQFF
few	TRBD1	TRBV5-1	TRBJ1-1	TGCGCCAGCAGCTTGGACAGGCAGGGGGCTTCTGAAGCTTTCTTT	CASSLDRQGASEAFF
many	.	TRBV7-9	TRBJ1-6	TGTGCCAGCAGCCCTCTGGGGGGGGCCGCCAGTTCACCCCTCCACTTT	CASSPLGGAASSPLHF
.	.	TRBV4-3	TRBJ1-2	TGCGCCAGCAGCCAAGAAGGGTATGGCTACACCTTC	CASSQEGYGYTF
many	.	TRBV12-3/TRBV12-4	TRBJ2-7	TGTGCCAGCAGTTTAAACCACTACGAGCAGTACTTC	CASSLNHYEQYF
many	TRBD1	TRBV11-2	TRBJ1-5	TGTGCCAGCAGCCCGGGACAGGGGGTTAATCAGCCCCAGCATTTT	CASSPGQGVNQPQHF
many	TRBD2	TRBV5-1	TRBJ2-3	TGCGCCAGCAGCTTCTATAGCGGGGGGGCTAGAGATACGCAGTATTTT	CASSFYSGGARDTQYF
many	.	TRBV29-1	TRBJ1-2	TGCAGCGTCCCCGACATTTTCTATGGCTACACCTTC	CSVPDIFYGYTF
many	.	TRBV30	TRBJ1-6	TGTGCCTGGAGTGTTGGGGGCCACGATAATTCACCCCTCCACTTT	CAWSVGGHDNSPLHF
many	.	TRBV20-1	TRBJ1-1	TGCAGTGCCCCCGATCAAAACACTGAAGCTTTCTTT	CSAPDQNTEAFF
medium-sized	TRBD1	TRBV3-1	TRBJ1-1	TGTGCCAGCAGCCGAGGACAGGGCAACACTGAAGCTTTCTTT	CASSRGQGNTEAFF
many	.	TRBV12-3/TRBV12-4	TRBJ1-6	TGTGCCAGCAGTCCGCGCGGACGGAATAATTCACCCCTCCACTTT	CASSPRGRNNSPLHF
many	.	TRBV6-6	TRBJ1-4	TGTGCCAGCAGTTACAGGCAGGGTGAAAAACTGTTTTTT	CASSYRQGEKLFF
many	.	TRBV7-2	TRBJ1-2	TGTGCCAGCAGCTCTACCCCGACAGTCTCCTATGGCTACACCTTC	CASSSTPTVSYGYTF
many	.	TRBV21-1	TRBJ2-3	TGTGCCAGCAGCAAATGGGACGGCGAAGGAACAGATACGCAGTATTTT	CASSKWDGEGTDTQYF
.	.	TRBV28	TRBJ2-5	TGTGCCAGCAGTTTGTCACGAGCTCAAGAGACCCAGTACTTC	CASSLSRAQETQYF
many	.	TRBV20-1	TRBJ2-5	TGCAGTGCTAGAGACGTTGGCAGGGTAGAGACCCAGTACTTC	CSARDVGRVETQYF
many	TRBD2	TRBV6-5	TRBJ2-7	TGTGCCAGCAGATCCTCTGGGCGGGGGGGCTACGAGCAGTACTTC	CASRSSGRGGYEQYF